Below, 28 T cell receptor beta chains from the same sample are listed, as sequenced in a study of T-cell reconstitution after alpha-beta-depleted transplantation in children. TCRbeta library preparation incorporated unique molecular identifiers. One entry per CDR3 protein, called by TCRdb with MiXCR from the PCR reads. The table lists a few hundred thousand distinct CDR3 sequences, more than 7.5% of them singletons. The specimen comprised PBMCs from the stem cell graft donor, sampled from the stem cell graft. All receptors come from a human donor who donated a stem cell graft to a child with SCID.

The sample holds many counts of this clonotype. CDR3 sequence (DNA): TGTGCCAGCAGCCAGCGGACAGGGGCGAACACCGGGGAGCTGTTTTTT. It translates to CASSQRTGANTGELFF. The chain employs TRBV7-9 and TRBJ2-2; 9 nucleotides agree with TRBD1. With V trimmed by 5 bases and J by 0 bases, 4 bases remained unmatched. CDR3 length equals 16 residues. In germline, CDR1 is SEHNR, CDR2 FQNEAQ (reference sequence).

There are a few counts of this clonotype. V gene TRBV2 combines with J gene TRBJ2-1; D unclear. Germline loops: CDR1 SNHLY, CDR2 FYNNEI. This CDR3 is built from 13 residues. V was trimmed by 4 bases and J by 6 bases, leaving 10 bases between them. The CDR3 DNA sequence: TGTGCCAGCAGTGTTTACCTCGCCAATGAGCAGTTCTTC. Translated, it gives CASSVYLANEQFF.

As concerns this clonotype: This could be a read error, since a much larger clone is one nucleotide away. The chain employs TRBV5-1 and TRBJ2-6, with D possibly being TRBD1 (6 bases). Trimming took 6 bases from V and 1 from J, leaving 11 bases between them. The germline V gene encodes CDR1 SGHRS and CDR2 YFSETQ. The CDR3 spans 15 residues. The DNA for the CDR3 is TGCGCCAGCACCGCACAGGGTTCTGGGGCCAACGTCCTGACTTTC. Amino acids: CASTAQGSGANVLTF.

The chain employs TRBV27 and TRBJ1-6; 7 positions match TRBD1. V dropped 1 base and J dropped 7; count of bases not matched to a gene: 4. The germline V gene has CDR1 MNHEY and CDR2 SMNVEV (reference sequence). This CDR3 is built from 15 residues. This chain's CDR3 is CASSLWTGMNSPLHF. CDR3 sequence (DNA): TGTGCCAGCAGTTTATGGACAGGCATGAATTCACCCCTCCACTTT.

This clonotype was recorded many times. The chain links TRBV19 to TRBJ1-2, with D perhaps matching TRBD1 (5 bases). This CDR3 comprises 16 residues. Germline lookup yields CDR1 LNHDA and CDR2 SQIVND (reference sequence). Trimming pared 1 base from V and 0 bases from J, leaving 12 bases between. CDR3 nucleotide sequence: TGTGCCAGTAGTATAGCCGACAGCCCATCTAACTATGGCTACACCTTC. Its protein product is CASSIADSPSNYGYTF. The full variable domain, its missing parts supplied by reference TRBV19 and TRBJ1-2, is DGGITQSPKYLFRKEGQNVTLSCEQNLNHDAMYWYRQDPGQGLRLIYYSQIVNDFQKGDIAEGYSVSREKKESFPLTVTSAQKNPTAFYLCASSIADSPSNYGYTFGSGTRLTVV.

This clonotype has ten or more counts. The chain has TRBV5-1 and TRBJ2-5; perhaps D is TRBD1 or TRBD2 (5 bases each). Trimming removed 6 bases at V and 0 bases at J, with 24 bases between. The germline gives CDR1 SGHRS, CDR2 YFSETQ. The CDR3 sequence is 18 residues long. For the CDR3, the DNA is TGCGCCAGCACCCCAAGAGGTCACGCCGGGGCGTACCAAGAGACCCAGTACTTC. Translated, it gives CASTPRGHAGAYQETQYF.

This clonotype was seen at least ten times. CDR3 DNA: TGTGCCAGCAGCCCCCAGACTAGCGGGGGGGTGTATACGCAGTATTTT. Protein sequence: CASSPQTSGGVYTQYF. The chain recombines TRBV7-2 with TRBJ2-3, with 14 bases identical to TRBD2. This CDR3 spans 16 amino acids. V lost 5 bases and J lost 7; bases outside the gene matches: 8. CDR1 is SGHTA and CDR2 is FQGNSA in the germline V gene.

This clonotype was seen many times. The chain employs TRBV9 and TRBJ2-3, with 9 nucleotides matching TRBD2. Germline values: CDR1 SGDLS, CDR2 YYNGEE. This CDR3 contains 14 residues. J lost 6 bases, V lost 5 bases, and 7 bases had no gene match. Written as DNA, the CDR3 is TGTGCCAGCAGAGCGGGGGGCCCGCCCGATACGCAGTATTTT. Amino acids: CASRAGGPPDTQYF.

The J gene is TRBJ2-3, the V gene TRBV12-3 or TRBV12-4; D is unclear. The CDR3 has 14 amino acids. Trimming left V 10 bases short and J 0 bases short, with 14 bases between. The CDR3 is CATRLSPSTDTQYF. The CDR3 DNA sequence: TGTGCCACCAGGCTATCCCCTAGCACAGATACGCAGTATTTT.

Many counts were recorded for this clonotype. The chain recombines TRBV7-9 with TRBJ2-1; 7 bases line up with TRBD1. This CDR3 is built from 16 residues. J lost 4 bases, V lost 2 bases, and 8 bases had no gene match. Germline V CDR1 and CDR2: SEHNR, FQNEAQ (reference sequence). The CDR3 region is CASSLRQGSGYNEQFF. Here the CDR3 DNA reads TGTGCCAGCAGCTTAAGACAGGGAAGTGGGTACAATGAGCAGTTCTTC.

The chain combines TRBV10-3 with TRBJ2-7, with D perhaps TRBD1 (5 bases). Germline V gene lookup returns CDR1 ENHRY and CDR2 SYGVKD. The V and J ends lost 0 bases and 3 bases respectively, with 15 bases between them. CDR3 length: 16 residues. The CDR3 DNA reads TGTGCCATCAGTGAGTCGACTCGCAGGCAGGGCTACGAGCAGTACTTC. This encodes CAISESTRRQGYEQYF.

J is TRBJ1-1 and V is TRBV12-3 or TRBV12-4; TRBD1 aligns across 9 bases. Unmatched junction bases numbered 3, after V lost 0 bases and J lost 4 bases. This CDR3 has 15 amino acids. The CDR3 is CASSLADRGVTEAFF. Written as DNA, the CDR3 is TGTGCCAGCAGTTTAGCTGACAGGGGGGTCACTGAAGCTTTCTTT.

On this clonotype: This could be a read error, since a much larger clone is one nucleotide away. The chain employs TRBV27 and TRBJ1-2; D is ambiguous. This CDR3 region has 15 residues. The germline V gene has CDR1 MNHEY and CDR2 SMNVEV (reference sequence). The CDR3 nucleotides read TGTGCCAGCAGTTTATCATCCTTCGGGTACTATGGCGACACCTTC. This encodes CASSLSSFGYYGDTF.

This clonotype was counted ten times or more. This chain links TRBV14 with TRBJ2-1, with 7 nucleotides matching TRBD1. CDR1 and CDR2 (germline): SGHDN, FVKESK. J lost 6 bases, V lost 1 base, and 15 bases had no gene match. CDR3 length: 18 residues. CDR3 DNA sequence: TGTGCCAGCAGCCAAGGGACAGGATCAATCTCACGCACCAATGAGCAGTTCTTC. Translation gives CASSQGTGSISRTNEQFF.

This clonotype has a count of ten or more. The genes are TRBV7-9 and TRBJ2-2; the D is unclear. Per the germline V gene, CDR1 is SEHNR and CDR2 is FQNEAQ (reference sequence). This CDR3 is built from 17 residues. Between the trimmed V and J ends, which lost 5 bases and 1 base, there was a span of 17 bases. The CDR3 loop reads CASSPRVSPLNTGELFF. Written as DNA, the CDR3 is TGTGCCAGCAGCCCCCGGGTTTCCCCCCTGAACACCGGGGAGCTGTTTTTT. Full variable domain (rest looked up from reference TRBV7-9 and TRBJ2-2): DTGVSQNPRHKITKRGQNVTFRCDPISEHNRLYWYRQTLGQGPEFLTYFQNEAQLEKSRLLSDRFSAERPKGSFSTLEIQRTEQGDSAMYLCASSPRVSPLNTGELFFGEGSRLTVL.

This clonotype was observed at least ten times. DNA of the CDR3: TGTGCCAGCAGCTCACTAGCGGGAAGCAATGAGCAGTTCTTC. Translation gives CASSSLAGSNEQFF. V usage is TRBV7-3 and J usage is TRBJ2-1; 10 bases map to TRBD2. Germline CDR1 and CDR2: SGHTA and FQGTGA. V lost 4 bases and J lost 6; bases outside the gene matches: 3. This CDR3 spans 14 amino acids.

The chain carries TRBV7-8 and TRBJ1-3, with 8 nucleotides matching TRBD1. Germline CDR1 reads SGHVS; CDR2 reads FQNEAQ. This CDR3 is built from 15 residues. V shed 3 bases, J shed 4 bases, and the junction held 5 bases outside the gene matches. The CDR3 sequence is CASSLLRDRGNTIYF. CDR3 sequence (DNA): TGTGCCAGCAGCTTGCTCCGGGACAGGGGAAACACCATATATTTT. Variable domain in full (rest from reference TRBV7-8 and TRBJ1-3): GAGVSQSPRYKVAKRGQDVALRCDPISGHVSLFWYQQALGQGPEFLTYFQNEAQLDKSGLPSDRFFAERPEGSVSTLKIQRTQQEDSAVYLCASSLLRDRGNTIYFGEGSWLTVV.

Ten or more counts support this clonotype. The chain combines TRBV27 with TRBJ2-1; D is unclear. This CDR3 contains 13 residues. The germline V and J ends were trimmed by 3 bases and 6 bases, with 9 bases remaining between them. CDR1 and CDR2 from the germline V gene are MNHEY and SMNVEV (reference sequence). The CDR3: CASSFPPGNEQFF. The CDR3 DNA is TGTGCCAGCAGTTTCCCCCCAGGCAATGAGCAGTTCTTC.

This clonotype was seen at least ten times. This chain uses TRBV28 with TRBJ2-3, with D unresolved. Trimming took 6 bases from V and 4 from J, leaving 20 bases between them. The length of the CDR3 is 16 residues. The germline gives CDR1 MDHEN, CDR2 SYDVKM. The CDR3 nucleotides read TGTGCCAGCAGCTCCCTTCGGATCCGAACGGCAGATACGCAGTATTTT. It encodes CASSSLRIRTADTQYF.

The CDR3 DNA sequence: TGTGCCAGTAGTATAGGGTTCAACAGGGCAGCGATCGAAGATACGCAGTATTTT. Amino acids: CASSIGFNRAAIEDTQYF. This sequence joins TRBV19 and TRBJ2-3; D perhaps matches TRBD1 (6 bases). The germline V gene has CDR1 LNHDA and CDR2 SQIVND (reference sequence). This CDR3 has 18 residues. The V gene lost 1 base and the J gene lost 5 bases, with 22 bases spanning the gap.

This clonotype was counted ten times or more. The rearrangement uses TRBV12-3 or TRBV12-4 and TRBJ2-1; no reliable D call. This CDR3 is 12 amino acids long. V lost 4 bases and J 9 bases, leaving 10 bases between the germline ends. The CDR3 sequence is CASSYLDREQFF. The DNA of the CDR3 is TGTGCCAGCAGTTATTTAGATCGTGAGCAGTTCTTC.

Points on this clonotype: This may arise from a read error, as a much more abundant clone is one base away. This rearrangement joins TRBV6-2 or TRBV6-3 to TRBJ2-1; 11 nucleotides agree with TRBD2. The CDR3 is 15 residues long. Germline lookup yields CDR1 MNHEY and CDR2 SVGEGT. CDR3: CASISGGAMYNEQVF. In DNA, the CDR3 is TGTGCCAGCATTAGCGGGGGGGCCATGTACAATGAGCAGGTCTTC.

DNA of the CDR3: TGTGCCAGCAGCTTAGTGTTACTAGCGGGGGGGCCAGATACGCAGTATTTT. Protein sequence: CASSLVLLAGGPDTQYF. This chain connects TRBV7-6 to TRBJ2-3; 13 bases map to TRBD2. With V trimmed by 1 base and J by 4 bases, 5 bases remained unmatched. This CDR3 has 17 amino acids. Germline V gives CDR1 SGHVS, CDR2 FNYEAQ.

This clonotype showed up many times. V is TRBV5-1 and J is TRBJ2-7; perhaps TRBD1 as D (6 bases). Trimming took off 0 bases at V and 8 bases at J, with 18 bases between the two ends. This CDR3 is 15 amino acids long. Germline CDR1 reads SGHRS; CDR2 reads YFSETQ. CDR3 in DNA: TGCGCCAGCAGCTTGGAGGGGCAGGGGTACCCTAAGCAGTACTTC. It translates to CASSLEGQGYPKQYF.

This clonotype appeared many times. The chain couples TRBV2 to TRBJ2-6, with 12 bases identical to TRBD2. Germline V lookup: CDR1 SNHLY, CDR2 FYNNEI. After removal of 6 bases from V and 0 bases from J, the junction contained 9 bases not matched to a gene. CDR3 length: 19 amino acids. CDR3 region: CASRKKLAGGLSGANVLTF. CDR3 nucleotides: TGTGCCAGCAGGAAAAAACTAGCGGGGGGACTCTCTGGGGCCAACGTCCTGACTTTC.

This clonotype was counted many times. The chain recombines TRBV7-9 with TRBJ2-1, with 9 positions matching TRBD1. The V and J ends lost 5 bases and 11 bases, in that order; junction bases with no gene match: 7. The CDR3 sequence is 13 residues long. From germline, CDR1 is SEHNR and CDR2 FQNEAQ (reference sequence). The CDR3 nucleotides are TGTGCCAGCAGCCTTGGGACAGGGCCGCAGCAGTTCTTC. This gives the protein CASSLGTGPQQFF. Drawing the rest from reference TRBV7-9 and TRBJ2-1, the complete variable domain is DTGVSQNPRHKITKRGQNVTFRCDPISEHNRLYWYRQTLGQGPEFLTYFQNEAQLEKSRLLSDRFSAERPKGSFSTLEIQRTEQGDSAMYLCASSLGTGPQQFFGPGTRLTVL.

Many counts were recorded for this clonotype. The DNA for the CDR3 is TGTGCCAGCAGCGTAGGTATAGGGGTCGGAGAGACCCAGTACTTC. Its protein product is CASSVGIGVGETQYF. This chain connects TRBV9 to TRBJ2-5; D may be TRBD1 (5 bases). V was cut by 0 bases and J by 4 bases, with 13 bases left in between. This CDR3 is 15 amino acids long. Germline CDR1 is SGDLS and CDR2 is YYNGEE. The complete variable domain, with remaining parts taken from reference TRBV9 and TRBJ2-5, reads DSGVTQTPKHLITATGQRVTLRCSPRSGDLSVYWYQQSLDQGLQFLIQYYNGEERAKGNILERFSAQQFPDLHSELNLSSLELGDSALYFCASSVGIGVGETQYFGPGTRLLVL.

This clonotype was counted many times. The chain couples TRBV11-2 to TRBJ1-1; 7 nucleotides agree with TRBD1. V lost 2 bases and J lost 4; bases outside the gene matches: 7. Germline V gene lookup returns CDR1 SGHAT and CDR2 FQNNGV. The CDR3 sequence is 15 residues long. This chain's CDR3 is CASSLRMAGGTEAFF. Here the CDR3 DNA reads TGTGCCAGCAGCTTAAGAATGGCAGGGGGCACTGAAGCTTTCTTT.